The present entry profiles one TCR beta chain with its context. Sequencing used immunoSEQ multiplex PCR; TCRdb keeps in-frame clones, though not all of them. The sample has 70,000 to 85,000 clones, around 92% seen once. The entry originates in a study of technical replicates of blood from several donors. CDR3 size: 15 residues. Per germline, CDR1 MDHEN and CDR2 SYDVKM. V shed 7 bases and J shed 2 bases, with 16 bases lying between them. This sequence originates from a human donor in good health. The chain has TRBV28 and TRBJ2-3, with D possibly matching TRBD1 (5 bases). What was sequenced was T cells isolated from PBMCs. The CDR3 region is CASNLTLRVTDTQYF. CDR3 DNA sequence: TGTGCCAGCAATCTCACCCTCAGGGTCACAGATACGCAGTATTTT. The entire variable domain, with the rest obtained from reference TRBV28 and TRBJ2-3, is as follows: DVKVTQSSRYLVKRTGEKVFLECVQDMDHENMFWYRQDPGLGLRLIYFSYDVKMKEKGDIPEGYSVSREKKERFSLILESASTNQTSMYLCASNLTLRVTDTQYFGPGTRLTVL.